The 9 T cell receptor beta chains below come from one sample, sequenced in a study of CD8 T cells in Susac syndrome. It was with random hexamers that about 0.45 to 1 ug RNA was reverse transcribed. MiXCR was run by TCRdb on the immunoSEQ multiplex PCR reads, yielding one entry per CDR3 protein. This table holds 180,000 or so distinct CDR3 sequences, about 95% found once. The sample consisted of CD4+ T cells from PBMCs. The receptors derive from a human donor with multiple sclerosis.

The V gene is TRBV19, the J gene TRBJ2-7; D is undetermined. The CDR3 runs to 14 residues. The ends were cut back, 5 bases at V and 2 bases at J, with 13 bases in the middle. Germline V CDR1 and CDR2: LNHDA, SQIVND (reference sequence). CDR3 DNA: TGTGCCAGTAGTGTGAACAGCTTCCCCTACGAGCAGTACTTC. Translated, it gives CASSVNSFPYEQYF.

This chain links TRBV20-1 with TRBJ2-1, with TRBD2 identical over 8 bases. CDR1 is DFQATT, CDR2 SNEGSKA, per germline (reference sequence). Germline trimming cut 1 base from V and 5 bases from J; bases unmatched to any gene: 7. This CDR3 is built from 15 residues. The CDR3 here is CSARVGRGAHNEQFF. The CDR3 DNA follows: TGCAGTGCTAGAGTAGGGCGGGGGGCCCACAATGAGCAGTTCTTC.

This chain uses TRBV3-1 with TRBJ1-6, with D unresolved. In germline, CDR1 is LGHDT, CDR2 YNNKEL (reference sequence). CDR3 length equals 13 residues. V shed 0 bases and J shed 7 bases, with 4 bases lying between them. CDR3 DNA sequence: TGTGCCAGCAGCCAAGACCGGAATTCACCCCTCCACTTT. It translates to CASSQDRNSPLHF.

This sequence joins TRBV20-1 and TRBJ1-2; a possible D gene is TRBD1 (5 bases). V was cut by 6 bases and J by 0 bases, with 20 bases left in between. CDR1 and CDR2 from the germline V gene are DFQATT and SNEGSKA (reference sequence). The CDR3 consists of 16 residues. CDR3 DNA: TGCAGTGCCCGGGTAGCAGGGTTGGGCCCTAACTATGGCTACACCTTC. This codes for CSARVAGLGPNYGYTF.

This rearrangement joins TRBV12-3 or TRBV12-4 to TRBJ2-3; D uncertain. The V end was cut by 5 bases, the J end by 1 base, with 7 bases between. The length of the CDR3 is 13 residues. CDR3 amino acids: CASSGEGTDTQYF. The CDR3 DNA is TGTGCCAGCAGTGGCGAGGGCACAGATACGCAGTATTTT.

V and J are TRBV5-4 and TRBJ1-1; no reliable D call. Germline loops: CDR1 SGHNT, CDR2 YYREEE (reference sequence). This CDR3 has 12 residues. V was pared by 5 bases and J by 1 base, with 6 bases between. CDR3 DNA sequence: TGTGCCAGCAGTATACCGAACACTGAAGCTTTCTTT. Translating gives CASSIPNTEAFF.

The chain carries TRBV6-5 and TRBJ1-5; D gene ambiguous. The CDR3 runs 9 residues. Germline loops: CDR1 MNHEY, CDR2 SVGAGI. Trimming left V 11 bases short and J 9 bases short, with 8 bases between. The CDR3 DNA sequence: TGTGCCGGGCAGCGGCCCCAGCATTTT. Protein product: CAGQRPQHF.

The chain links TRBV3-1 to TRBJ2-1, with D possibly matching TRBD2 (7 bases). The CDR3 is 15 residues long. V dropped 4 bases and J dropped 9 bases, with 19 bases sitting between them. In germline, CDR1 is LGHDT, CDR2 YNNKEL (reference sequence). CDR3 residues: CASSPDGGRISEQFF. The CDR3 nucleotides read TGTGCCAGCAGCCCAGACGGGGGGCGAATCTCTGAGCAGTTCTTC.

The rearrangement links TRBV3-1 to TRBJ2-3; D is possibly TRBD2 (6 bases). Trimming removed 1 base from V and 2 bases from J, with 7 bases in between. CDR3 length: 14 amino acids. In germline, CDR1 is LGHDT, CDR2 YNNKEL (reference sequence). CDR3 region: CASSQGGNTDTQYF. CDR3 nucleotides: TGTGCCAGCAGCCAAGGCGGGAACACAGATACGCAGTATTTT.